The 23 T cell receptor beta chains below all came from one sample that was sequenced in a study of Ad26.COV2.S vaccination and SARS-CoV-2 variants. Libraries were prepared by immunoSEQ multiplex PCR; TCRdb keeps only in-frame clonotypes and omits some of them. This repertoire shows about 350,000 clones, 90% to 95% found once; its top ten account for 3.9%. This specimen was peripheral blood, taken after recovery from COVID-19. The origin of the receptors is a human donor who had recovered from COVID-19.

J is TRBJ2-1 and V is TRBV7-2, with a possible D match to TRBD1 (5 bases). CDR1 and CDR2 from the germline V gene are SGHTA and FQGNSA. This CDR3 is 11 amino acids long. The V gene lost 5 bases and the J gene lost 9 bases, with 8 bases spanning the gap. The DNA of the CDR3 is TGTGCCAGCAGCCAAGGGGCTGAGCAGTTCTTC. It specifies CASSQGAEQFF. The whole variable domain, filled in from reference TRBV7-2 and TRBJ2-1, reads GAGVSQSPSNKVTEKGKDVELRCDPISGHTALYWYRQSLGQGLEFLIYFQGNSAPDKSGLPSDRFSAERTGGSVSTLTIQRTQQEDSAVYLCASSQGAEQFFGPGTRLTVL.

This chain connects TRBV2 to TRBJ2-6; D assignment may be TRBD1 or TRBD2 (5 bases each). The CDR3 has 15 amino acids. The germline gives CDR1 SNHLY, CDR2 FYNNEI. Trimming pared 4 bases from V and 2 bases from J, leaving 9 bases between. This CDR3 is CASSGGWTGANVLTF. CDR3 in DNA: TGTGCCAGCAGTGGGGGGTGGACTGGGGCCAACGTCCTGACTTTC.

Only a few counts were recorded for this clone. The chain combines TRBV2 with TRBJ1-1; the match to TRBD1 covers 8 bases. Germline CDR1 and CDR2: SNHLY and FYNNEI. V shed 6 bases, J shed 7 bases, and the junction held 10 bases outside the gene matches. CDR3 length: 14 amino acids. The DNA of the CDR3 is TGTGCCAGCAGCCCCACAGGGGGGAGGGTTGAAGCTTTCTTT. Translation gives CASSPTGGRVEAFF.

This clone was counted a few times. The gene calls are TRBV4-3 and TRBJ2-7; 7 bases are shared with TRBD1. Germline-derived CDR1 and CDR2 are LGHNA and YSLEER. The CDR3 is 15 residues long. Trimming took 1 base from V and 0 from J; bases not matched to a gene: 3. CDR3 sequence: CASSQGSGGSYEQYF. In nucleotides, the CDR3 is TGCGCCAGCAGCCAAGGGTCAGGGGGCTCCTACGAGCAGTACTTC.

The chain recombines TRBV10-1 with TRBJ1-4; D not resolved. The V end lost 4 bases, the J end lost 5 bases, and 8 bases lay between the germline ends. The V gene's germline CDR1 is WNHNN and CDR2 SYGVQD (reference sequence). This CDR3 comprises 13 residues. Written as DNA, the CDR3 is TGCGCCAGCAGTGGAGGGCGGAATGAAAAACTGTTTTTT. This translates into CASSGGRNEKLFF.

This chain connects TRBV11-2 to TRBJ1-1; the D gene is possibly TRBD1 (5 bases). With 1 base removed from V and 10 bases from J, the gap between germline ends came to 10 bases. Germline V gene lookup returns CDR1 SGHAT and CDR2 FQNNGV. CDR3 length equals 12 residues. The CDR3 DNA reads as TGTGCCAGCAGCTTAGGGGGCCCCAGAGCTTTCTTT. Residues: CASSLGGPRAFF.

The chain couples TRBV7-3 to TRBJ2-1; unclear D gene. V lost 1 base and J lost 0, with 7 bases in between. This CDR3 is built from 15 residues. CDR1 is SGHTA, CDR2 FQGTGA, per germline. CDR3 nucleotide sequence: TGTGCCAGCAGCTTAATGAGGAGCTCCTACAATGAGCAGTTCTTC. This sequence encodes CASSLMRSSYNEQFF.

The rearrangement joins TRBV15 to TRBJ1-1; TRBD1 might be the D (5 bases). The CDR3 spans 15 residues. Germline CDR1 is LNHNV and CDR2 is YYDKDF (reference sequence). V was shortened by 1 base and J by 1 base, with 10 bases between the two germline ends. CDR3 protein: CATSRAGGSNTEAFF. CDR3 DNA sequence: TGTGCCACCAGCAGAGCCGGGGGATCGAACACTGAAGCTTTCTTT.

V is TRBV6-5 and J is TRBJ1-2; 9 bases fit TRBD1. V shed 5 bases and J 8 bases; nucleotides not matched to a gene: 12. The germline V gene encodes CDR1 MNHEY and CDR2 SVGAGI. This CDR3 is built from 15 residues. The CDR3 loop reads CASSPAPRDREGYTF. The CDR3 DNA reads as TGTGCCAGCAGTCCAGCCCCTCGGGACAGGGAGGGCTACACCTTC.

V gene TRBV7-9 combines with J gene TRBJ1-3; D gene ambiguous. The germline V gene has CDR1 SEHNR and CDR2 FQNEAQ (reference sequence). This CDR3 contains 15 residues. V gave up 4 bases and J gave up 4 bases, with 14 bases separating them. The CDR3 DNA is TGTGCCAGCAGCTCCCCGGGCAGGATCGGAAACACCATATATTTT. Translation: CASSSPGRIGNTIYF.

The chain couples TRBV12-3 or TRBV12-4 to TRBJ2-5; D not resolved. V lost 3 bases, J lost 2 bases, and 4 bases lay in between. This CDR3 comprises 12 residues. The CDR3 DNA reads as TGTGCCAGCAGTTTGAATCAAGAGACCCAGTACTTC. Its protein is CASSLNQETQYF.

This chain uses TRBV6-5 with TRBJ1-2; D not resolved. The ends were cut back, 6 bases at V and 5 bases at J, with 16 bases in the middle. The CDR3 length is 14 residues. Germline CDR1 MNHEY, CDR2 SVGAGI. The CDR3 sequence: CASRRTGNGYGYTF. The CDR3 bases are TGTGCCAGCAGGCGAACGGGGAATGGGTATGGCTACACCTTC.

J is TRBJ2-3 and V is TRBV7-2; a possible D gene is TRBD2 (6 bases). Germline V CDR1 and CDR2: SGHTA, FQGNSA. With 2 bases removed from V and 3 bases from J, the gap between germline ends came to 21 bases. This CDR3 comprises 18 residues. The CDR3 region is CASSLRARLGAGTDTQYF. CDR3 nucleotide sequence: TGTGCCAGCAGCTTAAGGGCCAGGTTGGGAGCGGGTACAGATACGCAGTATTTT.

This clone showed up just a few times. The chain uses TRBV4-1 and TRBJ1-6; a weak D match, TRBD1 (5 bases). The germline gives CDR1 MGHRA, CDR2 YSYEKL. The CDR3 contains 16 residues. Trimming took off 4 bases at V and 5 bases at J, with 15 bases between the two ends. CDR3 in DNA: TGCGCCAGCAGCCGTTTAGGACACCGGGATAATTCACCCCTCCACTTT. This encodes CASSRLGHRDNSPLHF.

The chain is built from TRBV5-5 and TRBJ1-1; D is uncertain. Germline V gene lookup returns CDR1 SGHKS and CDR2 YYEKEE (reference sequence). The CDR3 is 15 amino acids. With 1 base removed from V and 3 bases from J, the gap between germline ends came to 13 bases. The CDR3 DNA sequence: TGTGCCAGCAGCTTGTGGTTGGGTGTTGACACTGAAGCTTTCTTT. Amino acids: CASSLWLGVDTEAFF. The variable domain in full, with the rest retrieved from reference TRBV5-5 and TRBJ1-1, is DAGVTQSPTHLIKTRGQQVTLRCSPISGHKSVSWYQQVLGQGPQFIFQYYEKEERGRGNFPDRFSARQFPNYSSELNVNALLLGDSALYLCASSLWLGVDTEAFFGQGTRLTVV.

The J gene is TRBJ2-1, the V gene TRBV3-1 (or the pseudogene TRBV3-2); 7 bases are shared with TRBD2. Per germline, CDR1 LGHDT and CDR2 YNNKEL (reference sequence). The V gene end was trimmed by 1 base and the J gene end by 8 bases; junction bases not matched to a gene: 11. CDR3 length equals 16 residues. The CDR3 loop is CASSQGNGRDRYEQFF. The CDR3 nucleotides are TGTGCCAGCAGCCAAGGCAATGGGAGGGATAGGTATGAGCAGTTCTTC.

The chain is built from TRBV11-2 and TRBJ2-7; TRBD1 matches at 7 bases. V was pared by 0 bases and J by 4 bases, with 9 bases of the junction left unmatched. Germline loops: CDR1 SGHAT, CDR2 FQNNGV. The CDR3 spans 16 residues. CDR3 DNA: TGTGCCAGCAGCTTAGATCTCACAGGGGTAGGGTACGAGCAGTACTTC. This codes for CASSLDLTGVGYEQYF.

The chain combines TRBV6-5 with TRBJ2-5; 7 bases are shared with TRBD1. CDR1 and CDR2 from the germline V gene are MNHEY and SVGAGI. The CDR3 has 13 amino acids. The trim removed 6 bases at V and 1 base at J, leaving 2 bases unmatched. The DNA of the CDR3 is TGTGCCAGCAGCGGGACAGTCCAAGAGACCCAGTACTTC. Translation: CASSGTVQETQYF.

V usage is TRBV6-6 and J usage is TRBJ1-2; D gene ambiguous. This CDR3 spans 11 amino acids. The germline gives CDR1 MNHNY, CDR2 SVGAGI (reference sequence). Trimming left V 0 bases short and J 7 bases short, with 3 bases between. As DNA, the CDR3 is TGTGCCAGCAGTTACTCGGTTGGCTACACCTTC. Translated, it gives CASSYSVGYTF.

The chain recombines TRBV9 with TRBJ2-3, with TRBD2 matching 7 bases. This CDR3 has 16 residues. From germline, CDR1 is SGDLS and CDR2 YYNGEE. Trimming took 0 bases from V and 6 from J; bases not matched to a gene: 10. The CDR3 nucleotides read TGTGCCAGCAGCGTAGGGAGGGGAGGGGTTAAGGATACGCAGTATTTT. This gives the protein CASSVGRGGVKDTQYF.

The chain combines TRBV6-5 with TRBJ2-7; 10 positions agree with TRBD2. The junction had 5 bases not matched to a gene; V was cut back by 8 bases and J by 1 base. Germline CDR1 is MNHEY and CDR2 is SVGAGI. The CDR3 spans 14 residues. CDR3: CASGTSGESYEQYF. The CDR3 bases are TGTGCCAGCGGAACTAGCGGGGAATCCTACGAGCAGTACTTC.

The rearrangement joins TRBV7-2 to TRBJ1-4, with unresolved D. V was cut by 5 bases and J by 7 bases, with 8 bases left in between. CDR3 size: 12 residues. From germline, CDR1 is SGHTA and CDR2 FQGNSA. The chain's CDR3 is CASSPRSEKLFF. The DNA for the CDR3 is TGTGCCAGCAGCCCCCGATCTGAAAAACTGTTTTTT.

This CDR3 reads CASSPTDTQYF. For the CDR3, the DNA is TGTGCCAGCAGCCCCACAGATACGCAGTATTTT. The V and J genes are TRBV21-1 and TRBJ2-3. TRBV21-1 is marked as a pseudogene. The CDR3 runs 11 residues.